This T cell receptor beta chain appears in the sequencing data of a study of cytomegalovirus exposure and HLA in healthy donors. The PCR was carried out with 60 Vbeta primers and 13 Jbeta primers. The table came from immunoSEQ multiplex PCR; TCRdb's copy has only in-frame clones and leaves some out. The data show under 200,000 clones, roughly 80% seen once. CDR1 is SGHKS and CDR2 is YYEKEE in the germline V gene (reference sequence). The ends lost 0 bases at V and 3 bases at J; junction bases unmatched: 8. The CDR3 runs 17 residues. Remarks on this clone: No antigen is known for it.

Study outcomes and limitations: In terms of immune exposure information, only CMV serostatus was available.

This receptor was obtained from a young woman in good health and CMV-seronegative. This chain uses TRBV5-5 with TRBJ2-1; 8 bases line up with TRBD2. Sequenced sample: PBMCs. Here the CDR3 DNA reads TGTGCCAGCAGCTTGGTCCTAGGCGGGAGGAGCTACAATGAGCAGTTCTTC. Its translation is CASSLVLGGRSYNEQFF.